These T cell receptor beta chains were read from a single sample in a study of cytomegalovirus exposure and HLA in healthy donors. Method: immunoSEQ multiplex PCR; TCRdb's copy keeps in-frame clones and lacks some. Among about 41,000 clones listed, over 70% were seen once. Sequencing was done on a sample of PBMCs. These receptors came from a man in his fifties in good health and CMV-seronegative. The CDR3 runs from the conserved cysteine through the conserved F or W. The D gene is left open where the match is weak. Clone size is not always given. Where it is, it says once, few, many or a class for expanded clones.

clone_size: NA
d_call: NA
j_call: TRBJ1-5
v_call: TRBV5-5
cdr3_nt: TGTGCCAGCAGCTTGGAGGGGGAACGGGGTCTGCCCCAGCATTTT
cdr3_aa: CASSLEGERGLPQHF

clone_size: few
d_call: TRBD1
j_call: TRBJ2-5
v_call: TRBV7-7
cdr3_nt: TGTGCTAGCAGCTTAGATTGGGACAGTAGGGAGACCCAGTACTTC
cdr3_aa: CASSLDWDSRETQYF

clone_size: once
d_call: NA
j_call: TRBJ1-2
v_call: TRBV6-5
cdr3_nt: TGTGCCAGCAGCCTCGGGGGGGAACGGGGCTACACCTTC
cdr3_aa: CASSLGGERGYTF

clone_size: NA
d_call: NA
j_call: TRBJ2-7
v_call: TRBV6-1
cdr3_nt: TGTGCCAGCAGTCTACAGGGTGGCGAGCAGTACTTC
cdr3_aa: CASSLQGGEQYF

clone_size: NA
d_call: TRBD1
j_call: TRBJ1-2
v_call: TRBV30
cdr3_nt: TGTGCCACACCCCCTGGACAGGGACAAAACTATGGCTACACCTTC
cdr3_aa: CATPPGQGQNYGYTF

clone_size: NA
d_call: NA
j_call: TRBJ2-7
v_call: TRBV7-8
cdr3_nt: TGTGCCAGCAGCTCGGAGAGGCGGAACGAGCAGTACTTC
cdr3_aa: CASSSERRNEQYF

clone_size: once
d_call: TRBD1
j_call: TRBJ1-1
v_call: TRBV5-1
cdr3_nt: TGCGCCAGCAGCTTCGCCCGACAGGGGACTGAAGCTTTCTTT
cdr3_aa: CASSFARQGTEAFF

clone_size: NA
d_call: TRBD2
j_call: TRBJ2-2
v_call: TRBV15
cdr3_nt: TGTGCCACCAGCAGCAGACTAGCGGGAGGGGTCGGGGAGCTGTTTTTT
cdr3_aa: CATSSRLAGGVGELFF

clone_size: NA
d_call: NA
j_call: TRBJ2-1
v_call: TRBV12-5
cdr3_nt: TGTGCTAGTCTGCGGGACCCTTACAATGAGCAGTTCTTC
cdr3_aa: CASLRDPYNEQFF

clone_size: NA
d_call: NA
j_call: TRBJ2-7
v_call: TRBV7-6
cdr3_nt: TGTGCCAGCAGCTTCCAGGGGGGCCGTTACGAGCAGTACTTC
cdr3_aa: CASSFQGGRYEQYF

clone_size: once
d_call: NA
j_call: TRBJ2-1
v_call: TRBV19
cdr3_nt: TGTGCCAGTAGTATCACAGGGAAGGTTGAGCAGTTCTTC
cdr3_aa: CASSITGKVEQFF

clone_size: NA
d_call: TRBD2
j_call: TRBJ2-5
v_call: TRBV5-5
cdr3_nt: TGTGCCAGCAGCTTGGTCCTAGCGGGAGGCCCCCAAGAGACCCAGTACTTC
cdr3_aa: CASSLVLAGGPQETQYF

clone_size: NA
d_call: NA
j_call: TRBJ1-5
v_call: TRBV7-9
cdr3_nt: TGTTCCAGCACTGAGGGGGGGAAGGGTCAGCCCCAGCATTTT
cdr3_aa: CSSTEGGKGQPQHF

clone_size: NA
d_call: NA
j_call: TRBJ1-2
v_call: TRBV6-1
cdr3_nt: TGTGCCAGCAGCCTAAACCCCATTAACTATGGCTACACCTTC
cdr3_aa: CASSLNPINYGYTF

clone_size: NA
d_call: TRBD2
j_call: TRBJ2-7
v_call: TRBV7-2
cdr3_nt: TGTGCCAGCAGCCGGGAGGTGACGTACTACGAGCAGTACTTC
cdr3_aa: CASSREVTYYEQYF

clone_size: NA
d_call: TRBD2
j_call: TRBJ2-3
v_call: TRBV7-9
cdr3_nt: TGTGCCAGCAGCTTAGGAGGCGGGAGTTCAGATACGCAGTATTTT
cdr3_aa: CASSLGGGSSDTQYF

clone_size: NA
d_call: NA
j_call: TRBJ2-3
v_call: TRBV11-1
cdr3_nt: TGTGCCAGCAGCTCGCAAGGGGGCACAGATACGCAGTATTTT
cdr3_aa: CASSSQGGTDTQYF

clone_size: NA
d_call: NA
j_call: TRBJ2-7
v_call: TRBV7-2
cdr3_nt: TGTGCCAGCAGCTTATCGGTCGTCTACGAGCAGTACTTC
cdr3_aa: CASSLSVVYEQYF

clone_size: once
d_call: TRBD2
j_call: TRBJ2-2
v_call: TRBV7-2
cdr3_nt: TGTGCCTCCTATCACCGGGGGGGAGCCGGGGAGCTGTTTTTT
cdr3_aa: CASYHRGGAGELFF

clone_size: NA
d_call: TRBD2
j_call: TRBJ2-7
v_call: TRBV28
cdr3_nt: TGTGCCAGCAGCCAGGGACTAGCGGGACCCTACGAGCAGTACTTC
cdr3_aa: CASSQGLAGPYEQYF

clone_size: NA
d_call: NA
j_call: TRBJ1-2
v_call: TRBV28
cdr3_nt: TGTGCCAGCAGTCCCCATGGGGGCAACTATGGCTACACCTTC
cdr3_aa: CASSPHGGNYGYTF

clone_size: NA
d_call: TRBD2
j_call: TRBJ2-7
v_call: TRBV7-3
cdr3_nt: TGTGCCAGCAGCTTAACCCCGGCGGGAGGGGAGCAGTACTTC
cdr3_aa: CASSLTPAGGEQYF

clone_size: once
d_call: TRBD1
j_call: TRBJ2-7
v_call: TRBV10-3
cdr3_nt: TGTGCCATCAGTAGGGGGCAGAACTACGAGCAGTACTTC
cdr3_aa: CAISRGQNYEQYF

clone_size: NA
d_call: NA
j_call: TRBJ1-2
v_call: TRBV28
cdr3_nt: TGTGCCAGCAGTTTAACCCAAGACAGGGGCTACACCTTC
cdr3_aa: CASSLTQDRGYTF

clone_size: NA
d_call: TRBD1
j_call: TRBJ1-4
v_call: TRBV2
cdr3_nt: TGTGCCAGCAGTGCGACAGGGCCAGGGGAAAAACTGTTTTTT
cdr3_aa: CASSATGPGEKLFF

clone_size: NA
d_call: TRBD1
j_call: TRBJ1-1
v_call: TRBV7-2
cdr3_nt: TGTGCCAGCAGCGGAACAGGGGTAGTAAGCACTGAAGCTTTCTTT
cdr3_aa: CASSGTGVVSTEAFF

clone_size: NA
d_call: TRBD1
j_call: TRBJ1-1
v_call: TRBV19
cdr3_nt: TGTGCCAGTAGTACCGACAGGGGCACTGAAGCTTTCTTT
cdr3_aa: CASSTDRGTEAFF

clone_size: NA
d_call: NA
j_call: TRBJ2-2
v_call: TRBV28
cdr3_nt: TGTGCCAGCAAGGACTTAGCTAGTGCCGGGGAGCTGTTTTTT
cdr3_aa: CASKDLASAGELFF

clone_size: NA
d_call: NA
j_call: TRBJ2-1
v_call: TRBV5-4
cdr3_nt: TGTGCCAGCAGCCCAGGGCCCAGAGAGCAGTTCTTC
cdr3_aa: CASSPGPREQFF

clone_size: NA
d_call: TRBD2
j_call: TRBJ2-3
v_call: TRBV7-7
cdr3_nt: TGTGCTAGCAGTACTAGCGGGGCAGATACGCAGTATTTT
cdr3_aa: CASSTSGADTQYF

clone_size: NA
d_call: TRBD1
j_call: TRBJ2-5
v_call: TRBV18
cdr3_nt: TGTGCCAGCTCACACTGGGACAGCCAAGAGACCCAGTACTTC
cdr3_aa: CASSHWDSQETQYF

clone_size: NA
d_call: NA
j_call: TRBJ2-3
v_call: TRBV11-2
cdr3_nt: TGTGCCAGCAGCTTCGTCGGGAGAACCACAGATACGCAGTATTTT
cdr3_aa: CASSFVGRTTDTQYF

clone_size: NA
d_call: NA
j_call: TRBJ1-1
v_call: TRBV7-9
cdr3_nt: TGTGCCAGCAGCCCTAGAGAGGGCCGGGGAATAACTTTCTTT
cdr3_aa: CASSPREGRGITFF

clone_size: once
d_call: NA
j_call: TRBJ1-4
v_call: TRBV5-1
cdr3_nt: TGCGCCAGCAGCCCGGCAACTAATGAAAAACTGTTTTTT
cdr3_aa: CASSPATNEKLFF

clone_size: NA
d_call: TRBD1
j_call: TRBJ2-5
v_call: TRBV7-9
cdr3_nt: TGTGCCAGCAGCTTAGGTTGGGGAAGGGGGCGAGAGACCCAGTACTTC
cdr3_aa: CASSLGWGRGRETQYF

clone_size: NA
d_call: NA
j_call: TRBJ1-2
v_call: TRBV5-6
cdr3_nt: TGTGCCAGCAGCTTGGTATCGGGGGGCGCTTATGGCTACACCTTC
cdr3_aa: CASSLVSGGAYGYTF

clone_size: NA
d_call: NA
j_call: TRBJ2-7
v_call: TRBV6-1
cdr3_nt: TGTGCCAGCAGTAACCCGGCGGACTCCTACGAGCAGTACTTC
cdr3_aa: CASSNPADSYEQYF

clone_size: NA
d_call: TRBD1
j_call: TRBJ1-6
v_call: TRBV6-4
cdr3_nt: TGTGCCAGCAGTGACCGGGCAGGGGGCAAATCACCCCTCCACTTT
cdr3_aa: CASSDRAGGKSPLHF

clone_size: NA
d_call: TRBD2
j_call: TRBJ2-2
v_call: TRBV9
cdr3_nt: TGTGCCAGCAGCCCCGGTGGCGGGAGGGCCACCGGGGAGCTGTTTTTT
cdr3_aa: CASSPGGGRATGELFF

clone_size: NA
d_call: TRBD1
j_call: TRBJ1-2
v_call: TRBV4-3
cdr3_nt: TGCGCCAGCAGCCAAGAGGCCGGACAGGGGGGGTTTGGCTACACCTTC
cdr3_aa: CASSQEAGQGGFGYTF

clone_size: few
d_call: TRBD2
j_call: TRBJ2-2
v_call: TRBV4-2
cdr3_nt: TGTGCCAGCAGCCAAGAGATCCCTAGCGGGAGGGCAACCGGGGAGCTGTTTTTT
cdr3_aa: CASSQEIPSGRATGELFF

clone_size: NA
d_call: NA
j_call: TRBJ1-5
v_call: TRBV28
cdr3_nt: TGTGCCAGCAGTTTTAGGAGGGGATATCAGCCCCAGCATTTT
cdr3_aa: CASSFRRGYQPQHF

clone_size: NA
d_call: NA
j_call: TRBJ1-1
v_call: TRBV4-3
cdr3_nt: TGCGCCAGCAGCCGCGAGCAGGCATCGAACACTGAAGCTTTCTTT
cdr3_aa: CASSREQASNTEAFF

clone_size: once
d_call: TRBD1
j_call: TRBJ1-4
v_call: TRBV15
cdr3_nt: TGTGCCACCAGCAGAGTGGGGACAGGGGGCGAAAAACTGTTTTTT
cdr3_aa: CATSRVGTGGEKLFF

clone_size: NA
d_call: TRBD1
j_call: TRBJ1-1
v_call: TRBV19
cdr3_nt: TGTGCCAGTAAATGGACAGGGCTGAACACTGAAGCTTTCTTT
cdr3_aa: CASKWTGLNTEAFF

clone_size: NA
d_call: TRBD1
j_call: TRBJ1-5
v_call: TRBV27
cdr3_nt: TGTGCCAGCAGTAAGGGGACAGGGGCTTTTAGCAATCAGCCCCAGCATTTT
cdr3_aa: CASSKGTGAFSNQPQHF

clone_size: NA
d_call: NA
j_call: TRBJ2-6
v_call: TRBV6-4
cdr3_nt: TGTGCCAGCGGGACACACTGCTCTGGGGCCAACGTCCTGACTTTC
cdr3_aa: CASGTHCSGANVLTF

clone_size: NA
d_call: NA
j_call: TRBJ1-4
v_call: TRBV25-1
cdr3_nt: TGTGCCAGCAGTGAATCACAGGTCCCTAATGAAAAACTGTTTTTT
cdr3_aa: CASSESQVPNEKLFF

clone_size: NA
d_call: TRBD1
j_call: TRBJ1-6
v_call: TRBV25-1
cdr3_nt: TGTGCCAGCACTCCGGGTTCAGGGGGAATTTCACCCCTCCACTTT
cdr3_aa: CASTPGSGGISPLHF

clone_size: NA
d_call: TRBD1
j_call: TRBJ1-2
v_call: TRBV6-5
cdr3_nt: TGTGCCAGCAGCCCTACAGGGGTCTATGGCTACACCTTC
cdr3_aa: CASSPTGVYGYTF

clone_size: few
d_call: NA
j_call: TRBJ1-3
v_call: TRBV19
cdr3_nt: TGTGCCAGTAGTATCCCTCGACAGGCGACGATCTCTGGAAACACCATATATTTT
cdr3_aa: CASSIPRQATISGNTIYF

clone_size: once
d_call: TRBD1
j_call: TRBJ2-7
v_call: TRBV5-5
cdr3_nt: TGTGCCAGCAGCTCTGCAGGGGGCGAGCAGTACTTC
cdr3_aa: CASSSAGGEQYF

clone_size: NA
d_call: NA
j_call: TRBJ2-1
v_call: TRBV28
cdr3_nt: TGTGCCAGACCTACGGAGGAGAATGAGCAGTTCTTC
cdr3_aa: CARPTEENEQFF

clone_size: NA
d_call: NA
j_call: TRBJ2-3
v_call: TRBV15
cdr3_nt: TGTGCCACCACCGGGGACTCCAGTAATATAGATACGCAGTATTTT
cdr3_aa: CATTGDSSNIDTQYF

clone_size: NA
d_call: TRBD1
j_call: TRBJ2-5
v_call: TRBV6-1
cdr3_nt: TGTGCCAGCAGTGCAGAGATTACAGGGGGCAGTACAGAAGAGACCCAGTACTTC
cdr3_aa: CASSAEITGGSTEETQYF

clone_size: NA
d_call: TRBD2
j_call: TRBJ2-3
v_call: TRBV2
cdr3_nt: TGTGCCAGCTCCAAACGGACTAGCGGGGGCTCAGATACGCAGTATTTT
cdr3_aa: CASSKRTSGGSDTQYF

clone_size: NA
d_call: TRBD1
j_call: TRBJ2-1
v_call: TRBV9
cdr3_nt: TGTGCCAGCAGCGGAACGGGACAGGGATGGGGCAATGAGCAGTTCTTC
cdr3_aa: CASSGTGQGWGNEQFF

clone_size: NA
d_call: TRBD2
j_call: TRBJ2-1
v_call: TRBV10-3
cdr3_nt: TGTGCCATCAGTGAGTCGGGGACTAGCGGGAGGCTCTACAATGAGCAGTTCTTC
cdr3_aa: CAISESGTSGRLYNEQFF